This TCR beta chain originates from a study of Graves' ophthalmopathy and Graves' hyperthyroidism. Donors with ophthalmopathy: moderate-to-severe activity, CAS ≥3, NOSPECS ≥4, duration under 3 months. Regarding the study as a whole: Appearing in blood as well were most expanded thyroid clonotypes above 0.001 frequency.

Transcripts of RNA were the source for amplifying TCR beta CDR3 regions. The first round was an RT-PCR with HTBI primers, and the second round was a multiplex PCR. One entry per CDR3 protein, called by TCRdb with MiXCR from the multiplex PCR reads. The sample consists of 170,000 or so distinct CDR3 sequences, 30% to 45% of them appearing once. For this clonotype: Antigen specificity is unknown. A junction boundary mismatches the germline segment, possibly from a read error.

The CDR3 runs 14 residues. CDR1 is KGHDR and CDR2 is SFDVKD in the germline V gene. This chain uses TRBV24-1 with TRBJ2-5; D ambiguous. Sequenced: peripheral blood. This TCR was recovered from a middle-aged woman with Graves' ophthalmopathy. The CDR3 spells CAASERVGKETQYF. CDR3 DNA sequence: TGTGCCGCCAGTGAAAGGGTGGGGAAGGAGACCCAGTACTTC.